This record concerns one TCR beta chain sequence. This clonotype was seen a few times. Its antigen is not yet known. Per-nucleotide qualities are absent, and no much larger clonotype sits a single base away. The sample is drawn from a study of human T cells and chemical hapten exposure (dated by TCRdb to 2020 to 2023). About the study as a whole: For sensitization, 2% DPC in acetone was applied to an approximately 2 cm by approximately 2 cm area of upper inner arm skin. The mostly female patient cohort included alopecia areata with under or over 50% scalp involvement, alopecia totalis and alopecia universalis. Weekly therapeutic DPC doses were additionally applied to the scalp of patients throughout the roughly 24-week study period. Blood samples were taken from patients before sensitization (week 0) and at 2, 6 and about 24 weeks after DPC sensitization. Twenty-nine alopecia patients provided blood for TCR sequencing at one to four time points (pre-sensitization, 2, 6 and 24 weeks). Libraries were combined into a pool for sequencing, and differences in TCR yield between samples came mainly from small differences in library volumes within the pool. Patch testing was done on the upper back using Finn chambers containing 0.01% DPC, and results were scored after 6 days according to International Contact Dermatitis Research Group standards. In alopecia patients, the study followed how the peripheral blood TCR repertoire changed in vivo over primary and secondary sensitization to diphenylcyclopropenone (DPC), a hapten.

CDR1 MNHEY and CDR2 SVGAGI are derived from the germline V gene. V is clipped by 1 base and J by 1 base, and the sequence between their germline boundaries is 3 bases long. Counted from cysteine to phenylalanine, this CDR3 has 13 amino acids. Only the CDR3 part of the read is kept: 39 bases, read in frame from the first base. The library was made by RACE. The run used a NextSeq 500. During library preparation, unique molecular identifiers were attached to individual cDNA molecules so that TCRs could be counted quantitatively and reproducibly. Both TCR alpha and TCR beta chains were sequenced from each blood RNA sample. The authors' pipeline ran thus. A median of roughly 99,000 TCRs per sample was observed, with a range of 23,224 to 690,600. The Decombinator software suite was used to annotate the V, J and CDR3 of the TCR reads. To make PS versus PT1 abundance plots, every sample was subsampled to the same number of TCRs (28,000). TCRs were defined as expanded if absent before sensitization and observed at least eight times at the 2-week time point. TCRdb reworked the public reads: Q25 trimming with fastp, MiXCR clone assembly, productive beta chains retained. Here each entry gathers all rows of one CDR3 protein and keeps the most common genes and DNA. These V and J calls originate from TCRdb's pipeline instead of the authors' own analysis. A total of roughly 250,000 distinct CDR3 sequences appear in this sample, about 8.6% of them only once. In total, the top ten clones hold 2.3% of the sample.

Overall study results and their limits: DPC sensitization did not change how many TCRs were above 1 in 1000 frequency, and no evidence was found of alterations in global repertoire structure. Patch test score correlated positively with the number of PT1 expanded TCRs, reaching significance at thresholds 8, 16 and 32 but not at 4. Compared with pre-sensitization or healthy control sets, expanded TCRs formed significantly more large CDR3 similarity clusters, which is consistent with antigen-driven responses. Repeated subsampling changed both the strength of the expansion versus patch-test correlation and the threshold at which that correlation became significant. Because every patient had alopecia, a presumed autoimmune disease, the patients' immune response might differ from that of healthy individuals.

The time point label, as the study defines it: pre-sensitization, week 0. The sample's treatment or condition label, in plain terms: therapeutic diphenylcyclopropenone sensitization with weekly scalp DPC. At each patch-test visit, blood was drawn before the patch test was applied. Eligible patients were aged 18 to 70, diagnosed with alopecia, deemed suitable for DPC therapy, and excluded if pregnant. Total RNA was extracted from unfractionated whole blood that had been collected in Tempus Blood RNA tubes. The rearranged chain carries TRBV6-5 and TRBJ2-3; too little of a D gene remains to name it. Sequenced here: whole blood, sampled in connection with sensitization to the hapten diphenylcyclopropenone (DPC). This clonotype was obtained from a woman between 40 and 55 years old with alopecia areata. Some clones in this sample may be carry-over from other donors' samples. The nucleotide sequence is given as TGTGCCAGCAGTTACTTGCGCACAGATACGCAGTATTTT. It codes for CASSYLRTDTQYF.